Below are 12 T cell receptor beta chains sequenced from a single sample in a study of shared clonotypes between healthy human individuals (dated by TCRdb to 2019 to 2021). The library came from the immunoSEQ multiplex PCR assay. What TCRdb holds here is the immuneACCESS table cut down to in-frame rearrangements. Part of the clones is not present; checked against another copy, under half of the missing clones reflect an unresolved V gene, and the others are unexplained. A total of about 490,000 clones appear in this sample, about 84% of them only once. Of the sample, about 13% falls within the top ten clones. The sample comprised PBMCs. These receptors were obtained from a woman between 35 and 50 years old in good health. Some clones in this sample may be carry-over from other donors' samples.

This clone has a single count. J is TRBJ2-4 and V is TRBV25-1; D remains unclear. CDR3 size: 13 residues. Germline CDR1 and CDR2: MGHDK and SYGVNS. Trimming stripped 4 bases from V and 0 bases from J, with 4 bases between. CDR3 in DNA: TGTGCCAGCAGTGGCCTAGCCAAAAACATTCAGTACTTC. Its protein product is CASSGLAKNIQYF.

Details on this clone: A far larger clone is a single base away, which makes a read error likely. Other nucleotide sequences in the sample specify the same CDR3. The V gene is TRBV18, the J gene TRBJ2-7; D not resolved. Germline CDR1 is KGHSH and CDR2 is LQKENI. The CDR3 runs 14 residues. CDR3 region: CASSPETGSYEQYF. The CDR3 nucleotides read TGTGCCAGCTCACCAGAGACGGGCTCCTACGAACAGTACTTC.

This chain joins TRBV5-6 and TRBJ2-3, with D unclear. Trimming took off 4 bases at V and 1 base at J, with 13 bases between the two ends. The CDR3 has 15 amino acids. Germline lookup yields CDR1 SGHDT and CDR2 YYEEEE. DNA of the CDR3: TGTGCCAGCAGCCTCGACTTCCGTGGCACAGATACGCAGTATTTT. Amino acids: CASSLDFRGTDTQYF.

This clone was detected ten times or more. This rearrangement joins TRBV11-2 to TRBJ2-2; 7 bases agree with TRBD1. The CDR3 is 15 amino acids. Germline loops: CDR1 SGHAT, CDR2 FQNNGV. The V gene end was trimmed by 1 base and the J gene end by 8 bases; junction bases not matched to a gene: 7. The CDR3 sequence: CASSLGYRGAGELFF. DNA of the CDR3: TGTGCCAGCAGCTTAGGTTACAGGGGAGCGGGGGAGCTGTTTTTT.

This clone came up once. The V gene is TRBV2, the J gene TRBJ1-5; D not certain. The CDR3 loop spans 12 amino acids. Trimming shortened V by 4 bases and J by 6 bases, and 7 bases separated the two germline ends. The germline V gene encodes CDR1 SNHLY and CDR2 FYNNEI. The CDR3 coding sequence is TGTGCCAGCAGTGTTTTCCCTCAGCCCCAGCATTTT. It codes for CASSVFPQPQHF. Using reference TRBV2 and TRBJ1-5 for the parts outside the CDR3, the full variable domain is EPEVTQTPSHQVTQMGQEVILRCVPISNHLYFYWYRQILGQKVEFLVSFYNNEISEKSEIFDDQFSVERPDGSNFTLKIRSTKLEDSAMYFCASSVFPQPQHFGDGTRLSIL.

Notes on this clone: A read error is likely here: a far larger clone is one base away. CDR3 protein: CASSFIAGGGREQFF. CDR3 nucleotides: TGTGCCAGCAGTTTCATAGCGGGAGGGGGCCGTGAGCAGTTCTTC. The V gene is TRBV27, the J gene TRBJ2-1; TRBD2 agrees at 11 bases. CDR1 MNHEY and CDR2 SMNVEV come from the germline V gene (reference sequence). The CDR3 totals 15 residues. With V trimmed by 3 bases and J by 9 bases, 7 bases remained unmatched.

The chain links TRBV29-1 to TRBJ2-7, with D tentatively TRBD1 (6 bases). Germline loops: CDR1 SQVTM, CDR2 ANQGSEA. Trimming shortened V by 5 bases and J by 3 bases, and 14 bases separated the two germline ends. The CDR3 runs 13 residues. The CDR3 sequence: CSVYGGNGYEQYF. CDR3 sequence (DNA): TGCAGCGTTTATGGGGGCAACGGCTACGAGCAGTACTTC.

The V call is TRBV6-4, the J call TRBJ2-7; 8 positions match TRBD2. V shed 10 bases, J shed 0 bases, and the junction held 11 bases outside the gene matches. CDR3 length: 15 amino acids. Germline V gene sequence: CDR1 MRHNA, CDR2 SNTAGT. The CDR3 sequence is CATVEREHLSYEQYF. Written as DNA, the CDR3 is TGTGCCACCGTCGAGCGGGAGCACCTCTCCTACGAGCAGTACTTC.

The gene calls are TRBV29-1 and TRBJ2-3, with D tentatively TRBD1 or TRBD2 (6 bases each). The CDR3 is made up of 14 amino acids. The germline gives CDR1 SQVTM, CDR2 ANQGSEA. The V gene lost 6 bases and the J gene lost 2 bases, with 15 bases spanning the gap. Written as DNA, the CDR3 is TGCAGCGTGGGCGGGACAACCAACACAGATACGCAGTATTTT. It specifies CSVGGTTNTDTQYF.

The V gene is TRBV6-6, the J gene TRBJ2-5; TRBD1 matches at 7 bases. V was pared by 0 bases and J by 5 bases, with 9 bases of the junction left unmatched. Germline CDR1 and CDR2: MNHNY and SVGAGI (reference sequence). The CDR3 contains 16 residues. The CDR3 is CASSYSVGGLGETQYF. CDR3 DNA: TGTGCCAGCAGTTACTCGGTAGGGGGCCTCGGGGAGACCCAGTACTTC.

As for this clone: This clone may be a read error of a much larger clone one base away. This same CDR3 is encoded by further DNA sequences in the sample. V is TRBV18 and J is TRBJ2-1; D remains ambiguous. Looked up from germline, CDR1 is KGHSH and CDR2 is LQKENI. The CDR3 loop spans 15 amino acids. The V end lost 0 bases, the J end lost 1 base, and 7 bases lay between the germline ends. The CDR3 region has the DNA TGTGCCAGCTCACCACCTAGTCGGTCCTACAATGAGCAGTTCTTC. Translation: CASSPPSRSYNEQFF.

The V call is TRBV18, the J call TRBJ2-1; D remains ambiguous. V was cut by 6 bases and J by 6 bases, with 12 bases left in between. Germline lookup yields CDR1 KGHSH and CDR2 LQKENI. CDR3 length: 13 amino acids. This CDR3 reads CASSPRGSNEQFF. The CDR3 DNA reads as TGTGCCAGCTCTCCTAGAGGTAGCAATGAGCAGTTCTTC. Using reference TRBV18 and TRBJ2-1 for the parts outside the CDR3, the full variable domain is NAGVMQNPRHLVRRRGQEARLRCSPMKGHSHVYWYRQLPEEGLKFMVYLQKENIIDESGMPKERFSAEFPKEGPSILRIQQVVRGDSAAYFCASSPRGSNEQFFGPGTRLTVL.